This TCR beta chain derives from a study of CD8+ T cells in alopecia areata. Study summary: Treatment of the treated patients consisted of oral tofacitinib, 5 to 10 mg twice daily.

This clone was observed a few times. Its specificity is not known. The study's findings and limits: Across lesional scalp, and particularly alopecia totalis/universalis, clonality surpassed that of normal scalp.

The germline gives CDR1 SGHNT, CDR2 YYREEE (reference sequence). This CDR3 region has 17 residues. After removal of 0 bases from V and 5 bases from J, the junction contained 11 bases not matched to a gene. cDNA serving as the sequencing template came from extracted, reverse transcribed RNA. Sequencing was performed with immunoSEQ multiplex PCR; in TCRdb, only in-frame clones are kept and a portion is missing. The table records 70,000 or so clones, approximately 30% of them present only once. Treatment denoted: oral pan-JAK inhibitor, 5-10 mg twice daily. Sequences were derived from CD8+ T cells sorted from blood, sampled at week 4, from a patient treated with tofacitinib. The chain couples TRBV5-4 to TRBJ1-1; TRBD1 agrees at 9 bases. This TCR was sampled from a human donor with alopecia areata. This CDR3 reads CASSLVKPGQGRTEAFF. CDR3 in DNA: TGTGCCAGCAGCTTGGTTAAGCCGGGACAGGGACGGACTGAAGCTTTCTTT. Full variable domain (outside the CDR3, taken from reference TRBV5-4 and TRBJ1-1): ETGVTQSPTHLIKTRGQQVTLRCSSQSGHNTVSWYQQALGQGPQFIFQYYREEENGRGNFPPRFSGLQFPNYSSELNVNALELDDSALYLCASSLVKPGQGRTEAFFGQGTRLTVV.